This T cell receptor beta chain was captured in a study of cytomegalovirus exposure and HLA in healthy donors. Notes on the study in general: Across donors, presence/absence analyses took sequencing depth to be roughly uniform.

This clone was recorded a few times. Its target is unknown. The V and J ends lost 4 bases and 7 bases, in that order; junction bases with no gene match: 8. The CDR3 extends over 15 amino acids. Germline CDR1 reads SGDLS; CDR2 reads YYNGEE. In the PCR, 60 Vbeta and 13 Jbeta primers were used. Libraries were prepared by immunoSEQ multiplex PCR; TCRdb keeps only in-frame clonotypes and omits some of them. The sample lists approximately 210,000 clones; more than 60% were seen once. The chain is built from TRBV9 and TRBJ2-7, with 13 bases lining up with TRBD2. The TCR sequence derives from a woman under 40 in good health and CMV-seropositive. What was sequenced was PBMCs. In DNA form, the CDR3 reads TGTGCCAGCAGCTTCGGGACTAGCGGGGTCGGTGAGCAGTACTTC. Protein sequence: CASSFGTSGVGEQYF. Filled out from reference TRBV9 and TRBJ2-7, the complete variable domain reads DSGVTQTPKHLITATGQRVTLRCSPRSGDLSVYWYQQSLDQGLQFLIQYYNGEERAKGNILERFSAQQFPDLHSELNLSSLELGDSALYFCASSFGTSGVGEQYFGPGTRLTVT.